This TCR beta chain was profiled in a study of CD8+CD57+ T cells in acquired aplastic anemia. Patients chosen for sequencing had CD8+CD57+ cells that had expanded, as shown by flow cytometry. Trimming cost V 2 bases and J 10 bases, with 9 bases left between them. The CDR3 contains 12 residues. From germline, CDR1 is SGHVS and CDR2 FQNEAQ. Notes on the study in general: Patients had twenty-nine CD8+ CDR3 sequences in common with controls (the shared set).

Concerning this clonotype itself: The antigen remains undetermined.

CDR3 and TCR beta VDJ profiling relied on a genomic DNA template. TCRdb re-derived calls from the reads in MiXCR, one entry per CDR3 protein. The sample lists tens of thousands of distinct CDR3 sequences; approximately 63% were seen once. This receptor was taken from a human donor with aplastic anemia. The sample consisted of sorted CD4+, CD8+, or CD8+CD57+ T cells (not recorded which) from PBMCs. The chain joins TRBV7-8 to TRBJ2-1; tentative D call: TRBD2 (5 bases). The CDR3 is CASSLLPSEQFF. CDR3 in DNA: TGTGCCAGCAGCTTACTTCCTAGCGAGCAGTTCTTC.